The sequence of this T cell receptor (beta chain) was determined in a study of shared clonotypes between healthy human individuals (dated by TCRdb to about 2020). As for the study more broadly: A couple of women and three men aged 18 to 49 years were included in the cohort. For each donor, CD4 naive and CD4 memory were each run on three plates, CD8 naive on two plates, and CD8 memory on one plate. Blood TCR repertoires of five healthy adults were deeply sequenced to estimate repertoire size and the extent of clonotype sharing between individuals. Different laboratories and diverse techniques were used to prepare libraries and sequence TCR repertoires, to increase sequencing depth and limit assay-specific biases. Leukapheresis yielded between about 0.94 and 10 billion PBMCs per donor. The full study reports these points: Naive subsets generally had larger estimated clonotype richness than memory subsets. Across a handful of donors, around 5% of naive CD4, approximately 3.6% of naive CD8, roughly 2.3% of memory CD4, and approximately 0.4% of memory CD8 clonotypes were shared. Sampling was restricted to blood, and TCR repertoires in tissue are likely to differ from TCR repertoires in blood. Because the study included a small number of donors, the genetic and exposure-history diversity represented was limited. Pairwise subsampling led to the expectation that sequencing depth would affect the degree of clonotype sharing among donors. Incomplete sequencing was indicated by rarefaction of sorted-subset datasets, despite the large sequencing depth. Clonotypes shared by all four sorted-subset donors showed higher generation probabilities than non-shared clonotypes.

Using the deep immunoSEQ assay, multiplex PCR amplified TCR CDR3 regions from genomic DNA. Extracted genomic DNA from each cell subset was spread evenly across all wells of several immunoSEQ 96-well plates, with each plate serving as a replicate. Each replicate PCR for sorted subsets received about 210 ng genomic DNA, equal to some 32,000 T cell genomes. Purified libraries were measured with a Qubit 3.0 fluorometer, size-checked on a Bioanalyzer 2100, and measured again with the KAPA Library Quantification kit. Every immunoSEQ 96-well plate was sequenced on a separate single-read 150-cycle Illumina NextSeq 550 flow cell. Processing in the source paper ran as follows. Because the immunoSEQ output held only junctional sequences and lacked quality scores, the filtering could not match the filtering applied to full-length reads. To assign V/J genes and CDR3, sequences were annotated using PyIR, a Python wrapper for IgBLAST v1.9, with IMGT germline references. Any read was removed if the V/J assignment was weak (E-value above 1e-6), the CDR3 was missing, or the read contained stop codons, out-of-frame junctions, or ambiguous translated residues. V3J clonotypes were defined as sequences sharing an identical inferred V gene, J gene, and CDR3 amino acid sequence. The percentage overlap between two repertoires was calculated by dividing the number of shared unique clonotypes by the size of the smaller repertoire. Repertoire richness was assessed with RTK rarefaction, the Chao1 estimator, and Recon v2.1 estimates of unobserved clonotypes. OLGA was used to compute generation probabilities for all TCRbeta clonotypes that the gDNA method yielded from a handful of donors. TCRdb retrieved this table from immuneACCESS and kept in-frame rearrangements only. Not all clones are present; in checked studies, unresolved V genes account for under half, and no reason is known for the remainder. V and J calls and clone size are those listed in that table; D and trimming were worked out from the DNA. This sample has around 1.9 million clones in its table, and about 93% of those were observed once. More than 1.5% of the sample comes from the top ten.

A note on this clone: Its antigen is currently not known. No base quality values were provided; no much bigger clone lies one nucleotide off.

CD8 naive samples were obtained by positive selection for CCR7 among CD45RO-negative cells, yielding a CD45RA+CCR7+ population from which TemRA cells were excluded. Donors were healthy HIV-negative adults with no recently reported acute infections or vaccinations. Every donor was a Caucasian adult residing in Nashville, Tennessee, USA. Blood was collected by leukapheresis, and PBMCs were isolated by Ficoll-Histopaque density gradient centrifugation and then cryopreserved in liquid nitrogen vapor phase. Purity and quantity of every magnetically sorted T cell population were checked by analytical flow cytometry. Genomic DNA was isolated from every sorted fraction and measured by UV absorbance on a Nanodrop 2000c. The CDR3 goes from the cysteine to the phenylalanine over 13 residues. The retained sequence is limited to the CDR3, 39 bases, with the frame set at the first base. The junction shows trimming of 1 base on V and 15 bases on J, and the gene matches do not reach 9 bases of it. According to the germline V gene, CDR1 reads SGHVS and CDR2 reads FNYEAQ.

Sequencing input: naive CD8+ T cells from PBMCs. This sample's cell subset or site label indicates: CD45RA+CCR7+. The chain is assembled from TRBV7-6 and TRBJ2-1; 7 of the junction bases match TRBD2. The sequence was obtained from a man aged 18 to 35 in good health. Some clones in this sample may be carry-over from other donors' samples. The nucleotides read TGTGCCAGCAGCTTAGGAGGAGCGGGACGGGCGTTCTTC. It encodes CASSLGGAGRAFF.